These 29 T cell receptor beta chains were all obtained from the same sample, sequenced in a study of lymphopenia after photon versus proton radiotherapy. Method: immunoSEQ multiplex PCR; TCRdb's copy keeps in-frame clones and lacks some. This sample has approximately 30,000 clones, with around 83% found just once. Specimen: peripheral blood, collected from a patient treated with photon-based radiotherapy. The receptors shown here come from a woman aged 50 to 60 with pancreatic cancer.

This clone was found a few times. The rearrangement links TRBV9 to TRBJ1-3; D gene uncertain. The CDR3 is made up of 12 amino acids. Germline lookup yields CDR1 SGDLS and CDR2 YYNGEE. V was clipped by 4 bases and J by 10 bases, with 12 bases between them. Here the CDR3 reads CASSSFLGTIYF. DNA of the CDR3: TGTGCCAGCAGCTCGTTTCTGGGGACCATATATTTT.

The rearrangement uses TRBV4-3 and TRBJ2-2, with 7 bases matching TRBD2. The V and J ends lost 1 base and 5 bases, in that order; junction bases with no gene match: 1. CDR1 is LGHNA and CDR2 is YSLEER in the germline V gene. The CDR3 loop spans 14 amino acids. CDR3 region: CASSQVGGTGELFF. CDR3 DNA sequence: TGCGCCAGCAGCCAAGTGGGGGGGACCGGGGAGCTGTTTTTT.

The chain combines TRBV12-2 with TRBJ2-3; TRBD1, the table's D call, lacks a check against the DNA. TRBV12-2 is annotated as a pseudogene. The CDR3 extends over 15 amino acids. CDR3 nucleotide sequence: TGTGCAAGTCGCTTCTCCGACAGGGGTTCAGATACGCAGTATTTT. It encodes CASRFSDRGSDTQYF.

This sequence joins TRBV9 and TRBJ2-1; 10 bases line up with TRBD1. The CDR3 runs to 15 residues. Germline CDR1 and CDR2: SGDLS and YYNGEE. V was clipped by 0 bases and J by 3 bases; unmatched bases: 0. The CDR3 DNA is TGTGCCAGCAGCGTAGGGGACAGGGGCTACAATGAGCAGTTCTTC. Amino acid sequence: CASSVGDRGYNEQFF.

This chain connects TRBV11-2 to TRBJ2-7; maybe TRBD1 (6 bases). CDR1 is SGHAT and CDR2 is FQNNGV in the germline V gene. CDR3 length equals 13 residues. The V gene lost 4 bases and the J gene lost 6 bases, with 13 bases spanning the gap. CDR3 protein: CASSSGVAGEQYF. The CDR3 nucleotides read TGTGCCAGCAGCTCAGGGGTAGCCGGCGAGCAGTACTTC.

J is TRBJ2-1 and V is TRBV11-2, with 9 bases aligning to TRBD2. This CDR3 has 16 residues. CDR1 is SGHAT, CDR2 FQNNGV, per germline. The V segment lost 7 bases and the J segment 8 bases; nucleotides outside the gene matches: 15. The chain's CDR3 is CASNPEWASGNHEQFF. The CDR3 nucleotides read TGTGCCAGCAATCCAGAGTGGGCTAGCGGGAACCATGAGCAGTTCTTC.

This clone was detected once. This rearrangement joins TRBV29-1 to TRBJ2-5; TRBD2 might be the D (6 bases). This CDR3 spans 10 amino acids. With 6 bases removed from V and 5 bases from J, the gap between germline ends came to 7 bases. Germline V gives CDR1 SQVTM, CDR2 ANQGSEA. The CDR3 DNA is TGCAGCGTCCGGGAGGAGACCCAGTACTTC. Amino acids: CSVREETQYF.

The CDR3 sequence is CASSLRTGVEETQYF. In DNA, the CDR3 is TGTGCCAGCAGCTTGAGGACAGGGGTAGAGGAGACCCAGTACTTC. The rearrangement links TRBV5-5 to TRBJ2-5; the match to TRBD1 covers 9 bases. The CDR3 loop spans 15 amino acids. CDR1 is SGHKS and CDR2 is YYEKEE in the germline V gene (reference sequence). Trimming at V came to 1 base and at J to 5 bases, leaving 6 bases not matched to a gene.

CDR3: CSVSKDVNRVAFF. The CDR3 DNA follows: TGCAGCGTTTCTAAAGACGTGAACAGGGTTGCTTTCTTT. V gene TRBV29-1 combines with J gene TRBJ1-1; tentative D call: TRBD1 (6 bases). V lost 5 bases, J lost 11 bases, and 21 bases lay in between. Germline CDR1 SQVTM, CDR2 ANQGSEA. There are 13 residues in the CDR3.

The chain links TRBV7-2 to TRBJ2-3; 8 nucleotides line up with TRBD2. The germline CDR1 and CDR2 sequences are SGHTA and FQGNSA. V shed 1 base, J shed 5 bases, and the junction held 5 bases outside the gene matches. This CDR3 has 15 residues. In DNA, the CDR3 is TGTGCCAGCAGCTTAGTGTTGCTAGCGGGAGATACGCAGTATTTT. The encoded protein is CASSLVLLAGDTQYF. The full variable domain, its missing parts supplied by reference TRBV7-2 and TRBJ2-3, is GAGVSQSPSNKVTEKGKDVELRCDPISGHTALYWYRQSLGQGLEFLIYFQGNSAPDKSGLPSDRFSAERTGGSVSTLTIQRTQQEDSAVYLCASSLVLLAGDTQYFGPGTRLTVL.

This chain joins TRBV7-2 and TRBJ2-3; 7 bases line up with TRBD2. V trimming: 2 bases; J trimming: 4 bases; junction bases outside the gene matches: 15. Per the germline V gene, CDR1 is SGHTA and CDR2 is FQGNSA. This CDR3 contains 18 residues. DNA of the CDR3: TGTGCCAGCAGCTTAAAGGTCGGTTGGGAGGGCGGCGCAGATACGCAGTATTTT. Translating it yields CASSLKVGWEGGADTQYF.

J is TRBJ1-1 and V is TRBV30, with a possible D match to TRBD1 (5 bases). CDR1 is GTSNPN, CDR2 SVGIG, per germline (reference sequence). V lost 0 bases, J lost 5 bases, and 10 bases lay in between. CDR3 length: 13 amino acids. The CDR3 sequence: CAWSVGGETEAFF. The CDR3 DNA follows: TGTGCCTGGAGTGTGGGGGGGGAAACTGAAGCTTTCTTT.

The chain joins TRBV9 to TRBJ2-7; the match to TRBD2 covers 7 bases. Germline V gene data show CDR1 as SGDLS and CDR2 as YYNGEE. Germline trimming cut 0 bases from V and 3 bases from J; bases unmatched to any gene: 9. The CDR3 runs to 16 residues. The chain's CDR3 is CASSVGTGSGDYEQYF. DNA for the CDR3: TGTGCCAGCAGCGTAGGAACGGGGAGCGGGGACTACGAGCAGTACTTC. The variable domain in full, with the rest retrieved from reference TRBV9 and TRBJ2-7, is DSGVTQTPKHLITATGQRVTLRCSPRSGDLSVYWYQQSLDQGLQFLIQYYNGEERAKGNILERFSAQQFPDLHSELNLSSLELGDSALYFCASSVGTGSGDYEQYFGPGTRLTVT.

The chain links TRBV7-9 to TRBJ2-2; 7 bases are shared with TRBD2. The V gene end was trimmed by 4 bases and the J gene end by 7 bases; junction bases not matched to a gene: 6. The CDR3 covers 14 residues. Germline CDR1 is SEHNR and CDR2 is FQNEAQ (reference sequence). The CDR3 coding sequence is TGTGCCAGCAGCTCCGGACTAGTCGGCGGGGAGCTGTTTTTT. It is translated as CASSSGLVGGELFF. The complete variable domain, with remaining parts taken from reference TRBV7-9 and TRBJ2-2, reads DTGVSQNPRHKITKRGQNVTFRCDPISEHNRLYWYRQTLGQGPEFLTYFQNEAQLEKSRLLSDRFSAERPKGSFSTLEIQRTEQGDSAMYLCASSSGLVGGELFFGEGSRLTVL.

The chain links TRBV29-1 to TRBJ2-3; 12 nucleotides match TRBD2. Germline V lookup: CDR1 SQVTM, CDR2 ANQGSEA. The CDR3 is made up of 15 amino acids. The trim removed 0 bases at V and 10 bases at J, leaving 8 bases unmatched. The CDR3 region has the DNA TGCAGCGTTGAAGAAGCGACTAGCGGGAGATCCTCGCAGTATTTT. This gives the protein CSVEEATSGRSSQYF.

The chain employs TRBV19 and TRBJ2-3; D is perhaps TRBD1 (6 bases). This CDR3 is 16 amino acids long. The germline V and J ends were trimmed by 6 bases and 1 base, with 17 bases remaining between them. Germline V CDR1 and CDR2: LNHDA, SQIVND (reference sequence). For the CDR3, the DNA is TGTGCCAGTAGACTTTCAGGGGCTAAGGGCACAGATACGCAGTATTTT. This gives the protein CASRLSGAKGTDTQYF.

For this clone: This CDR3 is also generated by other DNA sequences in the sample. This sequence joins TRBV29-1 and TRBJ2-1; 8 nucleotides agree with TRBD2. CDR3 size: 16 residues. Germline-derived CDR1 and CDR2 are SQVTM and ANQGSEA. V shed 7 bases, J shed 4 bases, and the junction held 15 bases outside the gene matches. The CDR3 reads CSARGGLGGGYNEQFF. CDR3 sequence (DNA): TGCAGCGCCCGGGGGGGGCTGGGCGGGGGGTACAATGAGCAGTTCTTC.

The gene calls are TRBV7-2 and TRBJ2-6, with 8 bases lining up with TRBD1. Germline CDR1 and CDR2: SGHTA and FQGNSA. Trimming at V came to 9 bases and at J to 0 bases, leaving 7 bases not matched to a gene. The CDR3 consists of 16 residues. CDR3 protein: CASDRGLASGANVLTF. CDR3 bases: TGTGCCAGTGACAGGGGTTTGGCCTCTGGGGCCAACGTCCTGACTTTC.

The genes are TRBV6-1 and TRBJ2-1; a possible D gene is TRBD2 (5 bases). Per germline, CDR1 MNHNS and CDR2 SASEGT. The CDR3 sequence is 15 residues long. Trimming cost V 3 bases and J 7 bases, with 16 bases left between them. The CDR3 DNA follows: TGTGCCAGCAGTGACTTGATCAGCGGTGGGAATGAGCAGTTCTTC. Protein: CASSDLISGGNEQFF.

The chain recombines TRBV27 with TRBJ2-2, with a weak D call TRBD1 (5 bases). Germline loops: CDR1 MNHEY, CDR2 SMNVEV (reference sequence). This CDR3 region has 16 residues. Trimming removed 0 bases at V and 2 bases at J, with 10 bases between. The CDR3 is CASSLSSRVNTGELFF. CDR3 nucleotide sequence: TGTGCCAGCAGTTTATCATCCAGGGTCAACACCGGGGAGCTGTTTTTT.

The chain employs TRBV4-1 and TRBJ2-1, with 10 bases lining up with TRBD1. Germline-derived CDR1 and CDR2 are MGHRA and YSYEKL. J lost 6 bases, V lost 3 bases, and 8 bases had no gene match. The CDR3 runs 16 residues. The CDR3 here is CASSHIGTGEGNEQFF. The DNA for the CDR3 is TGCGCCAGCAGCCACATTGGGACAGGGGAAGGCAATGAGCAGTTCTTC.

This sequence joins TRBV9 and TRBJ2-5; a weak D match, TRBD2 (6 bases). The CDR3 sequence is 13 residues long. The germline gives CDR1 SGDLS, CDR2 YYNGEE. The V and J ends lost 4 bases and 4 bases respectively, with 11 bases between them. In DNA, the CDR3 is TGTGCCAGCAGCCCCGGGGGACTAGAGACCCAGTACTTC. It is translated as CASSPGGLETQYF.

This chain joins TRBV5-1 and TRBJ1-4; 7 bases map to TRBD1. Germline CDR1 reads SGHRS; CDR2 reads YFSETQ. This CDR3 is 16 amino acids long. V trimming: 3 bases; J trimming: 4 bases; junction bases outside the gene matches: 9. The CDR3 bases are TGCGCCAGCAGCTATGGAGGACAGGTCGATAATGAAAAACTGTTTTTT. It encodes CASSYGGQVDNEKLFF. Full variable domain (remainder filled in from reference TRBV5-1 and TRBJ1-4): KAGVTQTPRYLIKTRGQQVTLSCSPISGHRSVSWYQQTPGQGLQFLFEYFSETQRNKGNFPGRFSGRQFSNSRSEMNVSTLELGDSALYLCASSYGGQVDNEKLFFGSGTQLSVL.

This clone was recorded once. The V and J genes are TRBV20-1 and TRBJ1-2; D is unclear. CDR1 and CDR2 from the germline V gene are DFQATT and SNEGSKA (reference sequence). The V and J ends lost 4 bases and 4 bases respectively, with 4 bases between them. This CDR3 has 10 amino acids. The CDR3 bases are TGCAGTGCTACCGGCTATGGCTACACCTTC. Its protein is CSATGYGYTF.

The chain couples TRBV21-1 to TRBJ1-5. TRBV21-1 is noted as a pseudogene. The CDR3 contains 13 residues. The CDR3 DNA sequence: TGTGCCAGCAGCAACCTTGGTGATCAGCCCCAGCATTTT. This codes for CASSNLGDQPQHF.

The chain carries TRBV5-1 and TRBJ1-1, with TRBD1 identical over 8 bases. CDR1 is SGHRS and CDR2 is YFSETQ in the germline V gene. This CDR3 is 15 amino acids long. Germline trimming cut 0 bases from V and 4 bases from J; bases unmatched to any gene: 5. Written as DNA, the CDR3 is TGCGCCAGCAGCTTGGGTCAGGGGGCGGGCACTGAAGCTTTCTTT. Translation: CASSLGQGAGTEAFF.

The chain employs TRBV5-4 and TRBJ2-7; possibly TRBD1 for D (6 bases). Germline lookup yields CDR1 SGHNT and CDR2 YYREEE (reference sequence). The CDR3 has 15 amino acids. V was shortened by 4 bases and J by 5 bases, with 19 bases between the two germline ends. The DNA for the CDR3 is TGTGCCAGCAGCCGTAACACAGGGTCGGTGCACGAGCAGTACTTC. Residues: CASSRNTGSVHEQYF.

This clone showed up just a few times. The CDR3 DNA reads TGTGCCAGCATCCCTGGGATAGGTGTCCTCGATGGCTACACCTTC. Translating it yields CASIPGIGVLDGYTF. The gene calls are TRBV7-9 and TRBJ1-2; D gene uncertain. CDR1 is SEHNR and CDR2 is FQNEAQ in the germline V gene (reference sequence). CDR3 size: 15 residues. Trimming took off 7 bases at V and 6 bases at J, with 21 bases between the two ends.

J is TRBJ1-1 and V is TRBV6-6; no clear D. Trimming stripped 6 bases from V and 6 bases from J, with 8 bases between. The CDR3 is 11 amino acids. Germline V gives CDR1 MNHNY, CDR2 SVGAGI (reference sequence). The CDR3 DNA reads TGTGCCAGCAGGGATTTCCCTGAAGCTTTCTTT. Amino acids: CASRDFPEAFF.